This paragraph covers one TCR beta chain sequence. Its antigen is currently unknown. RNA extraction was followed by reverse transcription into cDNA, which acted as the sequencing template. Assay used: immunoSEQ multiplex PCR; TCRdb lists only in-frame clones, some missing. Among under 200,000 clones listed, around three fifths were seen once. Trimming removed 0 bases from V and 4 bases from J; junction bases left unmatched: 5. CDR3 length equals 15 residues. Per germline, CDR1 SGHAT and CDR2 FQNNGV. Treatment specified: oral pan-JAK inhibitor, 5-10 mg twice daily. This sample is drawn from a study of CD8+ T cells in alopecia areata. Study results and caveats: There were many expanded lesional clones persisting in scalp and blood during tofacitinib. Tofacitinib produced a significant decrease in scalp clonality and in expanded CD8+ clones among the top 100. Scalp sample sequencing also detects resident alphabeta T cells of normal skin. TCR sharing across patients was less clear than in mice, possibly HLA-related.

This TCR was sampled from a human donor with alopecia areata. The gene calls are TRBV11-2 and TRBJ2-7, with 8 positions matching TRBD1. Specimen: CD4+ T cells sorted from blood, collected at week 24, from a patient treated with tofacitinib. The CDR3 protein is CASSLESGGFYEQYF. The CDR3 coding sequence is TGTGCCAGCAGCTTAGAGTCAGGGGGCTTTTACGAGCAGTACTTC.